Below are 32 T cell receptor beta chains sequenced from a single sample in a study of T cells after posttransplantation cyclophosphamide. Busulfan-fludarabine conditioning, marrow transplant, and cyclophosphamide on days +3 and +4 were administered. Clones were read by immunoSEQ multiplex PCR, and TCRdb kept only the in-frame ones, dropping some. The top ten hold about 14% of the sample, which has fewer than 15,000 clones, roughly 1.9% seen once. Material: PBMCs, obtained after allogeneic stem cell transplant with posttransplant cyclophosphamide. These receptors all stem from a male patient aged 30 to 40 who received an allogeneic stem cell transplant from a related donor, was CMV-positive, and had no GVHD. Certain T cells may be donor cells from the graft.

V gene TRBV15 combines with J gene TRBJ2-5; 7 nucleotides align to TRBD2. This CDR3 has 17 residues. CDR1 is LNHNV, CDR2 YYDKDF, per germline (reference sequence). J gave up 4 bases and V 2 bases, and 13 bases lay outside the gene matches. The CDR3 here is CATSRSHGGGPLETQYF. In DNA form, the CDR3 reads TGTGCCACCAGCAGATCGCACGGGGGAGGGCCGTTAGAGACCCAGTACTTC.

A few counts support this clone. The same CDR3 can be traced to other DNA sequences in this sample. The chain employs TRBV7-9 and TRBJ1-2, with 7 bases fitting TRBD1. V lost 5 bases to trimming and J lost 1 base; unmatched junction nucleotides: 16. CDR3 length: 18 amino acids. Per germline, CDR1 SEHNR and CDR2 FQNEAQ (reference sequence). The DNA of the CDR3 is TGTGCCAGCAGCGGCCGGGGACAGCCGAATACGTTTAACTATGGCTACACCTTC. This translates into CASSGRGQPNTFNYGYTF.

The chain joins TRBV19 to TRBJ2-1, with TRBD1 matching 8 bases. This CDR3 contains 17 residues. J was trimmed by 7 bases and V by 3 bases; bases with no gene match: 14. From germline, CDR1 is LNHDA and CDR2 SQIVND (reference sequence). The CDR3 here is CASSIRGDRLVVNEQFF. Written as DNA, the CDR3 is TGTGCCAGTAGTATTCGCGGGGACAGGCTTGTTGTAAATGAGCAGTTCTTC.

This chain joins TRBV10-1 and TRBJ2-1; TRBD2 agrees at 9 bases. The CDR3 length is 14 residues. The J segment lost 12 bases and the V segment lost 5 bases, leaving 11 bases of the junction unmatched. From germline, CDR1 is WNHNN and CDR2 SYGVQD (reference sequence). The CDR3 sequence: CASSTGTSFLGQFF. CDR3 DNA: TGCGCCAGCAGTACGGGGACTAGCTTTCTTGGGCAGTTCTTC.

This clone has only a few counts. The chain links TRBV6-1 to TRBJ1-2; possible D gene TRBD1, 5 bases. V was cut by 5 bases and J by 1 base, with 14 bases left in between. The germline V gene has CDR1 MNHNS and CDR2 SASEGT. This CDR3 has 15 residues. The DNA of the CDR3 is TGTGCCAGCAGTTCCACAGGATTCCTTAACTATGGCTACACCTTC. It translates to CASSSTGFLNYGYTF.

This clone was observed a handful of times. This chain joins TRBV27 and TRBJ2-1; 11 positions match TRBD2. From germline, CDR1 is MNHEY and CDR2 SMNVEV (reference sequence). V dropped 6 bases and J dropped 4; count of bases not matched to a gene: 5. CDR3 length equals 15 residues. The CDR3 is CASSPGTSGYNEQFF. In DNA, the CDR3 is TGTGCCAGCAGCCCCGGGACTAGCGGATACAATGAGCAGTTCTTC.

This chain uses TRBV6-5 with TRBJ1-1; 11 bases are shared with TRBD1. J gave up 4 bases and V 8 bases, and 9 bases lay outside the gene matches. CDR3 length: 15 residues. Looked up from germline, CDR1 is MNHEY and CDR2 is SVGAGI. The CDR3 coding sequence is TGTGCCAGCGGCCGGACAGGGGGCGACTTCACTGAAGCTTTCTTT. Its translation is CASGRTGGDFTEAFF.

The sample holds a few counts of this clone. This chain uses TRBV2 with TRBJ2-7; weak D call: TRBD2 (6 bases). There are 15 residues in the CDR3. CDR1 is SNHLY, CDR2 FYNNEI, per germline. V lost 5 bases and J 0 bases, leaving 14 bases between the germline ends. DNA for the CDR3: TGTGCCAGCAGTATTGGAAGCGGGTACTCCTACGAGCAGTACTTC. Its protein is CASSIGSGYSYEQYF.

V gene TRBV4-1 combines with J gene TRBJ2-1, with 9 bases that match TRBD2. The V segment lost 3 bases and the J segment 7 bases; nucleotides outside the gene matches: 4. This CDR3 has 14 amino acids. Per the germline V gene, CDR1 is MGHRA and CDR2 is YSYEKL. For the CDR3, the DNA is TGCGCCAGCAGCCATGGCGGGGGGGCAAATGAGCAGTTCTTC. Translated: CASSHGGGANEQFF.

The CDR3 coding sequence is TGTGCCAGCAGCATGGGACTTCACTCCTACAATGAGCAGTTCTTC. The encoded protein is CASSMGLHSYNEQFF. The chain couples TRBV7-2 to TRBJ2-1; tentative D call: TRBD2 (6 bases). CDR1 is SGHTA, CDR2 FQGNSA, per germline. V gave up 5 bases and J gave up 0 bases, with 11 bases separating them. The CDR3 is 15 residues long.

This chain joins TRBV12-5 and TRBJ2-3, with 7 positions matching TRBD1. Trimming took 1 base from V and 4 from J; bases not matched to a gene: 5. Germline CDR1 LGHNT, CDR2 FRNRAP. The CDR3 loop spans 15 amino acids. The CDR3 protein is CASGLGIGGADTQYF. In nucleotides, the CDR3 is TGTGCTAGTGGTTTGGGGATAGGGGGCGCAGATACGCAGTATTTT.

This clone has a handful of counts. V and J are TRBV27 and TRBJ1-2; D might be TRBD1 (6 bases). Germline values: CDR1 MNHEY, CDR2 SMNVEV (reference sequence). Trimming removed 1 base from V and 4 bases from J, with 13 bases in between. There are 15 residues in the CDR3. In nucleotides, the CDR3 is TGTGCCAGCAGTTTATTGCGGGGGGCCATCTATGGCTACACCTTC. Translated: CASSLLRGAIYGYTF.

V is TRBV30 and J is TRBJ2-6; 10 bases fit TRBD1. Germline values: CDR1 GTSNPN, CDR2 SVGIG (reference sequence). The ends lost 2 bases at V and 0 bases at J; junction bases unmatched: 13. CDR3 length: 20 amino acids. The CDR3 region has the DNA TGTGCCTGGAGTACCTATTATGGGACAGGGGCCGACTCTGGGGCCAACGTCCTGACTTTC. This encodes CAWSTYYGTGADSGANVLTF.

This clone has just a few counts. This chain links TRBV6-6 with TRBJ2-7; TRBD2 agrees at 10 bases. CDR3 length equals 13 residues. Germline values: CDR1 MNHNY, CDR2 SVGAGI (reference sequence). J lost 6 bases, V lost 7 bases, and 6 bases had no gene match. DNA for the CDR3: TGTGCCAGCAACAGACTAGCGGGTTTCGAGCAGTACTTC. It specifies CASNRLAGFEQYF.

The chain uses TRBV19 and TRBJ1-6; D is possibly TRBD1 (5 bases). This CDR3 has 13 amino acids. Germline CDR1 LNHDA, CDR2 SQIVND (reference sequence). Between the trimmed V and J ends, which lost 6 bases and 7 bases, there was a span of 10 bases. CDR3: CASSPRGNSPLHF. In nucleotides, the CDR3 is TGTGCCAGTAGCCCCCGGGGGAATTCACCCCTCCACTTT.

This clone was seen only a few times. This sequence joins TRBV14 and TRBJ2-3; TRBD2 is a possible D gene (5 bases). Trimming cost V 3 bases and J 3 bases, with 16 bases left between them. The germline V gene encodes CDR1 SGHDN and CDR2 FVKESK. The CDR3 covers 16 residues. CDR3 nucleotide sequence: TGTGCCAGCAGCCACCTCCTAGCAGGTGGTACAGATACGCAGTATTTT. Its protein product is CASSHLLAGGTDTQYF.

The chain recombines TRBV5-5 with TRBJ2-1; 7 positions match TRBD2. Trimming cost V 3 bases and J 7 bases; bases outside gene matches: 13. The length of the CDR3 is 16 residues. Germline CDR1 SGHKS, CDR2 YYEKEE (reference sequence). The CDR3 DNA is TGTGCCAGCAGCTCGGGAGGCCCAATCAGTAGGAATGAGCAGTTCTTC. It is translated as CASSSGGPISRNEQFF. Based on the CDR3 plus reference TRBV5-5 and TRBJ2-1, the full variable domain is DAGVTQSPTHLIKTRGQQVTLRCSPISGHKSVSWYQQVLGQGPQFIFQYYEKEERGRGNFPDRFSARQFPNYSSELNVNALLLGDSALYLCASSSGGPISRNEQFFGPGTRLTVL.

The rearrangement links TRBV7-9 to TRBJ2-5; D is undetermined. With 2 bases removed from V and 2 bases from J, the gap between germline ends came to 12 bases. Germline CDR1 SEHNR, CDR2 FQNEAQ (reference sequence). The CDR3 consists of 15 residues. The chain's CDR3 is CASSLLGNRQETQYF. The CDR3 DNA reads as TGTGCCAGCAGCTTATTAGGCAACAGACAAGAGACCCAGTACTTC.

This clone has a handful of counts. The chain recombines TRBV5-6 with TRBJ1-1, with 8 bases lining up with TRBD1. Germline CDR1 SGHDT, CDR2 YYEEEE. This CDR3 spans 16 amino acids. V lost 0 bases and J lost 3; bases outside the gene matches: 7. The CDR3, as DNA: TGTGCCAGCAGCTTGGTCGACAGGGGAGGCCACACTGAAGCTTTCTTT. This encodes CASSLVDRGGHTEAFF.

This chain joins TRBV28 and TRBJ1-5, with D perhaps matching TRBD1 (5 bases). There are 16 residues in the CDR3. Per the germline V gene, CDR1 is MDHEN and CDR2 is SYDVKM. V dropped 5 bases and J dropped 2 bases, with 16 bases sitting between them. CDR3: CASSPPQGMGNQPQHF. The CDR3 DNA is TGTGCCAGCAGTCCCCCCCAGGGAATGGGCAATCAGCCCCAGCATTTT.

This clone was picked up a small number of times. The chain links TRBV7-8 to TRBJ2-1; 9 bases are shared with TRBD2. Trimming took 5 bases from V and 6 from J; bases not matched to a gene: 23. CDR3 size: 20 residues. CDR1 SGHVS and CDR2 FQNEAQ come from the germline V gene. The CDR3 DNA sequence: TGTGCCAGCAGCCCCGGCCGGGTTCACAAGGAGGCGGGAGGGGGCAATGAGCAGTTCTTC. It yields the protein CASSPGRVHKEAGGGNEQFF.

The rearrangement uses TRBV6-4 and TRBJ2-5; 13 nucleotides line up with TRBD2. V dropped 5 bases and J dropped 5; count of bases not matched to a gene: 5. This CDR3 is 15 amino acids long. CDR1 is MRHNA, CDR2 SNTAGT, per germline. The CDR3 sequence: CASSRLAGGLETQYF. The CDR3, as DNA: TGTGCCAGCAGTCGACTAGCGGGAGGCCTTGAGACCCAGTACTTC.

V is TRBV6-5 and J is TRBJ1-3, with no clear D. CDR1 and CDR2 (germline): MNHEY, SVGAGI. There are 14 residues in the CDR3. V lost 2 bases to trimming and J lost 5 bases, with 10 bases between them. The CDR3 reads CASSYNPGRNTIYF. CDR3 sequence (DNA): TGTGCCAGCAGTTACAACCCGGGTCGAAACACCATATATTTT.

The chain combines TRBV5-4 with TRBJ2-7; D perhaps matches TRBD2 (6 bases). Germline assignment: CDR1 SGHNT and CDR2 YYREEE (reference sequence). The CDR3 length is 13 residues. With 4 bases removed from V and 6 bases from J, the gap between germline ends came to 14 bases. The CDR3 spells CASSPGLPSEQYF. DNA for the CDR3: TGTGCCAGCAGCCCGGGACTGCCATCCGAGCAGTACTTC.

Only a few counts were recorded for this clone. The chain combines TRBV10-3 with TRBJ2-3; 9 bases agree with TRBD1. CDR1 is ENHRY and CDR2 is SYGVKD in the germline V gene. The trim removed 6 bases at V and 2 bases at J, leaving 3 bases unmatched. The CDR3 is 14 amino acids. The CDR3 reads CAIRRDRDTDTQYF. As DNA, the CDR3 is TGTGCCATCAGACGGGACAGGGACACAGATACGCAGTATTTT.

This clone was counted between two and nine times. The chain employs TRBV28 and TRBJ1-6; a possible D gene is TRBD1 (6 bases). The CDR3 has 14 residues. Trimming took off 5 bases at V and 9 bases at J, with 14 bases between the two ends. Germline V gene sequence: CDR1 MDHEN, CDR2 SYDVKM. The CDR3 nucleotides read TGTGCCAGCAGTCCCTCACAGGGAACTTCACCCCTCCACTTT. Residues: CASSPSQGTSPLHF.

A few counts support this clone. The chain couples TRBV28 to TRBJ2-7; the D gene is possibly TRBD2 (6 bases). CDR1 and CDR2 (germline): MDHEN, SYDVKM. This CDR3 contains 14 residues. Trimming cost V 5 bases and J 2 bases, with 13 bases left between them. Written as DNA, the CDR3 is TGTGCCAGCAGTGACCGGGGGAACCCCTACGAGCAGTACTTC. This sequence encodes CASSDRGNPYEQYF.

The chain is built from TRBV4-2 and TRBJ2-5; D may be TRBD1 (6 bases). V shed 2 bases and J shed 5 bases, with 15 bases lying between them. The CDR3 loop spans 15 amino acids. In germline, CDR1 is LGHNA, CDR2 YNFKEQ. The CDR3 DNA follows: TGTGCCAGCAGCCAAAAGCAGGGGAGAGGGGAGACCCAGTACTTC. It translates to CASSQKQGRGETQYF.

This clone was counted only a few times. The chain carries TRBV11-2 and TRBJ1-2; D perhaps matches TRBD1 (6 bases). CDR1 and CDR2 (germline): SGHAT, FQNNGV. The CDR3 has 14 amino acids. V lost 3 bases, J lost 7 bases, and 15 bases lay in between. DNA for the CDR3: TGTGCCAGCAGCTTCCGGGGCCAGGGGTCTGGCTACACCTTC. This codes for CASSFRGQGSGYTF.

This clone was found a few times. CDR3 sequence reads: CASSTAGTTRDTQYF. CDR3 coding DNA: TGTGCCAGTAGTACCGCGGGGACTACTCGAGATACGCAGTATTTT. The chain couples TRBV19 to TRBJ2-3, with 7 bases aligning to TRBD2. The germline gives CDR1 LNHDA, CDR2 SQIVND (reference sequence). Trimming removed 4 bases from V and 5 bases from J; junction bases left unmatched: 9. CDR3 length equals 15 residues.

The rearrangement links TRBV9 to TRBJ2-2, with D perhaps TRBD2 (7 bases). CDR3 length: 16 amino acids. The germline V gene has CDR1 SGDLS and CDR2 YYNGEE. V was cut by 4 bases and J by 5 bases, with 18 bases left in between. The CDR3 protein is CASSPLEGGGTGELFF. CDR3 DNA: TGTGCCAGCAGCCCCCTCGAGGGGGGGGGTACCGGGGAGCTGTTTTTT.

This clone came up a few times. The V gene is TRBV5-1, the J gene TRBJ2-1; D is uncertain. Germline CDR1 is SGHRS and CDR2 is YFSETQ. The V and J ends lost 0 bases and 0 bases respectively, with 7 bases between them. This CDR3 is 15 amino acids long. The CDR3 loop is CASSLAGFSYNEQFF. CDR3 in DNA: TGCGCCAGCAGCTTGGCCGGGTTCTCCTACAATGAGCAGTTCTTC.